The 27 T cell receptor beta chains presented below share a single source sample, sequenced in a study of tumor-infiltrating lymphocytes in oesophageal squamous cell carcinoma. TCRdb reanalysed the PCR reads using MiXCR and keeps one entry per CDR3 protein. Seen here are approximately 20,000 distinct CDR3 sequences, roughly 41% observed once, and the top ten hold roughly 42%. Material for sequencing was esophageal tumor tissue. These receptors came from a male donor with esophageal squamous cell carcinoma.

The table lists this clonotype with many counts. The chain uses TRBV5-4 and TRBJ2-2, with 7 bases that match TRBD1. The J segment lost 5 bases and the V segment lost 3 bases, leaving 7 bases of the junction unmatched. This CDR3 is 15 amino acids long. CDR1 is SGHNT, CDR2 YYREEE, per germline (reference sequence). CDR3 loop: CASSYGQARTGELFF. The DNA of the CDR3 is TGTGCCAGCAGCTATGGACAGGCCAGAACCGGGGAGCTGTTTTTT.

Ten or more counts support this clonotype. The chain couples TRBV11-2 to TRBJ2-7; D tentatively reads TRBD1 or TRBD2 (5 bases each). The ends were cut back, 2 bases at V and 2 bases at J, with 10 bases in the middle. Germline-derived CDR1 and CDR2 are SGHAT and FQNNGV. The CDR3 consists of 14 residues. Here the CDR3 DNA reads TGTGCCAGCAGCTTACCGGGGCTAACCTACGAGCAGTACTTC. This sequence encodes CASSLPGLTYEQYF. The entire variable domain, with the rest obtained from reference TRBV11-2 and TRBJ2-7, is as follows: EAGVAQSPRYKIIEKRQSVAFWCNPISGHATLYWYQQILGQGPKLLIQFQNNGVVDDSQLPKDRFSAERLKGVDSTLKIQPAKLEDSAVYLCASSLPGLTYEQYFGPGTRLTVT.

The genes are TRBV5-6 and TRBJ2-5, with a weak D call TRBD2 (6 bases). The CDR3 loop spans 14 amino acids. V was cut by 0 bases and J by 1 base, with 7 bases left in between. Germline V CDR1 and CDR2: SGHDT, YYEEEE. CDR3 in DNA: TGTGCCAGCAGCTTGGTCGGGGGCCAAGAGACCCAGTACTTC. It translates to CASSLVGGQETQYF.

This chain links TRBV6-9 with TRBJ2-3, with D maybe TRBD2 (6 bases). The DNA matches TRBJ2-5 better at its end, which makes the J call doubtful. CDR3 size: 12 residues. Germline assignment: CDR1 MNHGY and CDR2 SVAAGI. The CDR3 is CASSRDFETQYF. CDR3 DNA sequence: TGTGCCAGCAGCCGGGACTTTGAGACCCAGTACTTC.

The J gene is TRBJ1-6, the V gene TRBV28, with 7 bases identical to TRBD1. V gave up 8 bases and J gave up 5 bases; unmatched junction bases: 6. The V gene's germline CDR1 is MDHEN and CDR2 SYDVKM. This CDR3 is built from 14 residues. As DNA, the CDR3 is TGTGCCAGCTCCCCGGGACAGCATAATTCACCCCTCCACTTT. Protein product: CASSPGQHNSPLHF.

This clonotype occurred many times. The gene calls are TRBV5-6 and TRBJ2-7; tentative D call: TRBD2 (6 bases). The CDR3 sequence is 14 residues long. Trimming stripped 0 bases from V and 2 bases from J, with 9 bases between. Germline V gives CDR1 SGHDT, CDR2 YYEEEE. CDR3 in DNA: TGTGCCAGCAGCTTGGGACTAGTCCCCTACGAGCAGTACTTC. Protein: CASSLGLVPYEQYF.

This clonotype rates as medium-sized. The V gene is TRBV7-6, the J gene TRBJ2-7; possibly TRBD1 or TRBD2 for D (6 bases each). CDR1 is SGHVS and CDR2 is FNYEAQ in the germline V gene. The CDR3 is made up of 16 amino acids. V dropped 1 base and J dropped 1 base, with 14 bases sitting between them. The CDR3 loop reads CASSLGGAGSSYEQYF. The CDR3 nucleotides read TGTGCCAGCAGCTTAGGGGGGGCGGGATCGTCCTACGAGCAGTACTTC.

The V gene is TRBV6-1, the J gene TRBJ1-5; the D gene is possibly TRBD1 (5 bases). Trimming left V 1 base short and J 3 bases short, with 7 bases between. Germline-derived CDR1 and CDR2 are MNHNS and SASEGT. This CDR3 has 14 residues. The CDR3: CASSEGGVNQPQHF. For the CDR3, the DNA is TGTGCCAGCAGTGAAGGAGGGGTCAATCAGCCCCAGCATTTT.

The genes are TRBV19 and TRBJ2-5; 9 nucleotides match TRBD2. The J call is in doubt because the DNA end fits TRBJ2-1 better. The CDR3 runs 13 residues. Germline lookup yields CDR1 LNHDA and CDR2 SQIVND (reference sequence). As DNA, the CDR3 is TGTGCGACTAGACTAGCGGTGAAAAATGAGCAGTTCTTC. Translated, it gives CATRLAVKNEQFF.

This clonotype came up a few times. J is TRBJ2-3 and V is TRBV7-3, with 9 positions matching TRBD2. The CDR3 loop spans 14 amino acids. V lost 5 bases to trimming and J lost 4 bases; unmatched junction nucleotides: 4. Germline loops: CDR1 SGHTA, CDR2 FQGTGA. The CDR3 DNA sequence: TGTGCCAGCAGCGGTAGCGGGAGTGCAGATACGCAGTATTTT. Encoded protein: CASSGSGSADTQYF. Based on the CDR3 plus reference TRBV7-3 and TRBJ2-3, the full variable domain is GAGVSQTPSNKVTEKGKYVELRCDPISGHTALYWYRQSLGQGPEFLIYFQGTGAADDSGLPNDRFFAVRPEGSVSTLKIQRTERGDSAVYLCASSGSGSADTQYFGPGTRLTVL.

This clonotype is labeled medium-sized (0.01 to 0.1%). V usage is TRBV27 and J usage is TRBJ2-7; 9 nucleotides align to TRBD1. The germline gives CDR1 MNHEY, CDR2 SMNVEV (reference sequence). This CDR3 is built from 15 residues. The V segment lost 4 bases and the J segment 3 bases; nucleotides outside the gene matches: 7. CDR3 region: CASSSAGQGSYEQYF. As DNA, the CDR3 is TGTGCCAGCAGTTCCGCCGGACAGGGGAGCTACGAGCAGTACTTC.

The V and J genes are TRBV7-6 and TRBJ2-3; D gene uncertain. CDR3 size: 14 residues. In germline, CDR1 is SGHVS, CDR2 FNYEAQ. V was cut by 5 bases and J by 4 bases, with 13 bases left in between. The CDR3 nucleotides read TGTGCCAGCAGCAAAGACCAAAATTCAGATACGCAGTATTTT. Its translation: CASSKDQNSDTQYF.

The V and J genes are TRBV7-3 and TRBJ2-1, with D possibly TRBD1 on 5 matching bases. CDR3 length: 15 residues. Germline assignment: CDR1 SGHTA and CDR2 FQGTGA. V lost 2 bases and J lost 1, with 9 bases in between. The CDR3, as DNA: TGTGCCAGCAGCTTACAGTCAGGGTCCTACAATGAGCAGTTCTTC. Its protein product is CASSLQSGSYNEQFF.

The table lists this clonotype with a count of one. The chain has TRBV7-6 and TRBJ2-7; 13 bases fit TRBD2. The CDR3 is 17 residues long. J lost 4 bases, V lost 4 bases, and 10 bases had no gene match. Germline V gives CDR1 SGHVS, CDR2 FNYEAQ. CDR3 sequence reads: CASSSGLAGEVGYEQYF. The CDR3 region has the DNA TGTGCCAGCAGCTCCGGACTAGCGGGAGAAGTGGGGTACGAGCAGTACTTC.

This chain connects TRBV11-3 to TRBJ2-1; TRBD1 matches at 7 bases. The CDR3 covers 14 residues. Per germline, CDR1 SGHNT and CDR2 YENEEA. Trimming took 10 bases from V and 6 from J; bases not matched to a gene: 12. The CDR3 here is CATNRDSVVNEQFF. The CDR3 bases are TGTGCCACTAACCGGGACAGCGTGGTCAATGAGCAGTTCTTC. Full variable domain (outside the CDR3, taken from reference TRBV11-3 and TRBJ2-1): EAGVVQSPRYKIIEKKQPVAFWCNPISGHNTLYWYLQNLGQGPELLIRYENEEAVDDSQLPKDRFSAERLKGVDSTLKIQPAELGDSAVYLCATNRDSVVNEQFFGPGTRLTVL.

This clonotype was recorded at least ten times. V usage is TRBV28 and J usage is TRBJ2-5; D may be TRBD2 (6 bases). Germline V gene sequence: CDR1 MDHEN, CDR2 SYDVKM. This CDR3 is 14 amino acids long. Trimming took 5 bases from V and 5 from J, leaving 15 bases between them. The DNA for the CDR3 is TGTGCCAGCAGTAGTTCTAGCGCGGTGGAGACCCAGTACTTC. It translates to CASSSSSAVETQYF. Full variable domain (missing parts from reference TRBV28 and TRBJ2-5): DVKVTQSSRYLVKRTGEKVFLECVQDMDHENMFWYRQDPGLGLRLIYFSYDVKMKEKGDIPEGYSVSREKKERFSLILESASTNQTSMYLCASSSSSAVETQYFGPGTRLLVL.

The chain combines TRBV7-3 with TRBJ2-5; D possibly corresponds to TRBD1 (6 bases). The CDR3 length is 13 residues. Deletions cut 8 bases from V and 11 bases from J, with 21 bases between. Germline loops: CDR1 SGHTA, CDR2 FQGTGA. In DNA, the CDR3 is TGTGCCAGCTCTACCTACAGGGACAATGAGCAGTACTTC. The encoded protein is CASSTYRDNEQYF.

This clonotype was counted many times. The V gene is TRBV4-2, the J gene TRBJ2-7; 13 bases align to TRBD2. V gave up 0 bases and J gave up 6 bases; unmatched junction bases: 2. Germline CDR1 LGHNA, CDR2 YNFKEQ. This CDR3 is 15 amino acids long. The CDR3 bases are TGTGCCAGCAGCCAAGAAACTAGCGGGAGGGCCGAGCAGTACTTC. It yields the protein CASSQETSGRAEQYF.

The V and J genes are TRBV5-3 and TRBJ2-7, with D hard to call. The end of the DNA fits TRBJ2-5 better, so the J call may be wrong. TRBV5-3 is an ORF; its function is uncertain. The CDR3 extends over 14 amino acids. The CDR3 is CASSWAPGQETQYF. In DNA form, the CDR3 reads TGTGCCAGCAGTTGGGCCCCCGGGCAAGAGACCCAGTACTTC.

In DNA, the CDR3 is TGTGCCAGCAGTGTATTGGGGAGCTCACCCCTCCACTTT. Translating gives CASSVLGSSPLHF. The chain carries TRBV2 and TRBJ1-6; the D is unclear. This CDR3 contains 13 residues. Trimming took 4 bases from V and 10 from J, leaving 11 bases between them. Germline-derived CDR1 and CDR2 are SNHLY and FYNNEI.

This chain links TRBV19 with TRBJ2-5, with 8 positions matching TRBD2. The end of the DNA aligns better with TRBJ2-1, so the J call may be wrong. Germline CDR1 and CDR2: LNHDA and SQIVND (reference sequence). The CDR3 totals 14 residues. The CDR3 reads CASTPGGPYNEQFF. CDR3 bases: TGTGCCAGTACCCCGGGAGGGCCTTACAATGAGCAGTTCTTC.

V is TRBV12-3 or TRBV12-4 and J is TRBJ1-2, with a possible D match to TRBD1 (6 bases). This CDR3 contains 11 residues. V lost 6 bases, J lost 7 bases, and 9 bases lay in between. The CDR3 protein is CASSLGGGYTF. CDR3 DNA: TGTGCCAGCAGCCTAGGGGGTGGCTACACCTTC.

The V and J genes are TRBV7-2 and TRBJ2-7; TRBD2 agrees at 8 bases. Trimming cost V 11 bases and J 4 bases; bases outside gene matches: 16. This CDR3 region has 15 residues. CDR1 is SGHTA and CDR2 is FQGNSA in the germline V gene. In DNA, the CDR3 is TGTGCCTCAAAAGAGGCAGCGGGGGACCTGTACGAGCAGTACTTC. It translates to CASKEAAGDLYEQYF.

This clonotype has a count of ten or more. The chain joins TRBV28 to TRBJ2-6; a weak D match, TRBD2 (6 bases). This CDR3 is 16 amino acids long. Germline V lookup: CDR1 MDHEN, CDR2 SYDVKM. V lost 6 bases, J lost 0 bases, and 12 bases lay in between. The CDR3 protein is CASRKLRGSGANVLTF. CDR3 DNA sequence: TGTGCCAGCAGAAAACTGCGGGGCTCTGGGGCCAACGTCCTGACTTTC.

Concerning this clonotype: A much larger clone differs by one base, so this may be a read error. V gene TRBV2 combines with J gene TRBJ2-7, with D unresolved. Matching the DNA end better, TRBJ1-2 makes the J call doubtful. Germline V gene data show CDR1 as SNHLY and CDR2 as FYNNEI. There are 16 residues in the CDR3. The CDR3 region has the DNA TGTGCCAGCAGCCCAATGGGCGCAGTTGAGAGCTATGGCTACACCTTC. This codes for CASSPMGAVESYGYTF.

A few counts support this clonotype. The chain carries TRBV15 and TRBJ2-5; possibly TRBD1 or TRBD2 for D (5 bases each). Germline CDR1 and CDR2: LNHNV and YYDKDF (reference sequence). The CDR3 totals 13 residues. The ends were cut back, 5 bases at V and 2 bases at J, with 9 bases in the middle. This chain's CDR3 is CATSRGAQETQYF. The CDR3 DNA is TGTGCCACCAGCCGAGGGGCTCAAGAGACCCAGTACTTC.

CDR3 amino acids: CASSRQGGTDTQYF. The CDR3 region has the DNA TGTGCCAGCAGCCGACAGGGGGGCACAGATACGCAGTATTTT. The V and J genes are TRBV11-2 and TRBJ2-3; 9 bases line up with TRBD1. Germline lookup yields CDR1 SGHAT and CDR2 FQNNGV. J lost 1 base, V lost 5 bases, and 1 base had no gene match. The length of the CDR3 is 14 residues.